This T cell receptor (beta chain) was retrieved from a study of T cell repertoires in cytomegalovirus infection. CDR3 length: 14 residues. V was clipped by 7 bases and J by 1 base, with 13 bases between them. Germline lookup yields CDR1 MNHEY and CDR2 SVGAGI. Notes on the study in general: Clonotype analysis showed dominance of the ex vivo response by HLA-C-restricted CMV-specific TCR beta clonotypes.

To note about this clonotype: Its antigen is currently unknown.

One entry per CDR3 protein results from TCRdb running MiXCR on the reads. The table includes some 400,000 distinct CDR3 sequences, under 40% detected once. The chain joins TRBV6-5 to TRBJ1-1; D may be TRBD1 (5 bases). Input material: PBMCs. The origin of this receptor is a human donor in good health (CMV status not recorded). Some clones in this sample may be carry-over from other donors' samples. CDR3 in DNA: TGTGCCAGCAACCCAGGGATCGGGAACACTGAAGCTTTCTTT. Protein sequence: CASNPGIGNTEAFF.